This T cell receptor beta chain was retrieved from a study of PD-1 blockade in classical Hodgkin lymphoma. Each patient experienced a relapse that followed autologous stem cell transplantation, and brentuximab vedotin exposure varied. The CD4+ T cells used were purified from thawed PBMCs through magnetic negative selection. The V gene's germline CDR1 is SGHRS and CDR2 YFSETQ. The CDR3 runs 14 residues. Trimming removed 0 bases at V and 2 bases at J, with 8 bases between. The table lists this clone with a count of one. The data were produced by immunoSEQ multiplex PCR, yet TCRdb's version contains in-frame clones alone and is incomplete. The sample has about 35,000 clones, 90% seen once; the top ten hold about 0.24%.

The chain is built from TRBV5-1 and TRBJ1-1; perhaps TRBD1 as D (6 bases). The TCR originated in a human donor with classical Hodgkin lymphoma. Source: CD4+ T cells from blood, taken at baseline. The CDR3 DNA reads TGCGCCAGCAGCTTGGACAGGGCTAACACTGAAGCTTTCTTT. Translation gives CASSLDRANTEAFF.